The 8 T cell receptor beta chains listed next were all sequenced from one sample in a study of cytomegalovirus exposure and HLA in healthy donors. PCR involved 60 Vbeta and 13 Jbeta primers. Some clones are missing from TCRdb's copy, which holds only in-frame ones; the method was immunoSEQ multiplex PCR. The table lists about 54,000 clones, roughly 84% of them singletons. The sample comprised PBMCs. Every receptor here comes from a woman in her late teens or twenties in good health and CMV-seronegative.

The chain is built from TRBV27 and TRBJ2-5; 9 bases map to TRBD2. The end of the DNA is better explained by TRBJ2-7, so the J call may be wrong. The germline V gene encodes CDR1 MNHEY and CDR2 SMNVEV (reference sequence). The CDR3 consists of 15 residues. The CDR3 reads CASSLTGGGAYEQYF. Written as DNA, the CDR3 is TGTGCCAGCAGTTTAACGGGCGGGGGGGCCTACGAGCAGTACTTC.

This rearrangement joins TRBV10-2 to TRBJ2-7; 9 bases agree with TRBD2. With 2 bases clipped from V and 4 bases from J, the junction kept 3 bases outside the gene matches. Germline-derived CDR1 and CDR2 are WSHSY and SAAADI. This CDR3 is built from 14 residues. The DNA for the CDR3 is TGCGCCAGCAGTGAGGGGCTAGCGGGATACGAGCAGTACTTC. This codes for CASSEGLAGYEQYF.

The chain joins TRBV11-2 to TRBJ1-2, with TRBD1 matching 8 bases. This CDR3 is built from 16 residues. V dropped 0 bases and J dropped 6; count of bases not matched to a gene: 9. CDR1 and CDR2 (germline): SGHAT, FQNNGV. The CDR3 DNA reads TGTGCCAGCAGCTTAGATAGGACAGGGATATGGAATGGCTACACCTTC. Amino acids: CASSLDRTGIWNGYTF. Supplemented by reference TRBV11-2 and TRBJ1-2, the full variable domain reads EAGVAQSPRYKIIEKRQSVAFWCNPISGHATLYWYQQILGQGPKLLIQFQNNGVVDDSQLPKDRFSAERLKGVDSTLKIQPAKLEDSAVYLCASSLDRTGIWNGYTFGSGTRLTVV.

The chain carries TRBV5-8 and TRBJ1-5; D uncertain. CDR1 is SGHTS and CDR2 is YDEGEE in the germline V gene. The CDR3 is 17 residues long. With 1 base removed from V and 4 bases from J, the gap between germline ends came to 18 bases. CDR3 loop: CASSLYSGVRVNQPQHF. The CDR3 nucleotides are TGTGCCAGCAGCTTGTACTCTGGGGTGAGGGTAAATCAGCCCCAGCATTTT.

V is TRBV4-1 and J is TRBJ2-3, with TRBD2 matching 15 bases. The CDR3 is 18 amino acids. Germline loops: CDR1 MGHRA, CDR2 YSYEKL. J lost 2 bases, V lost 0 bases, and 3 bases had no gene match. In nucleotides, the CDR3 is TGCGCCAGCAGCCAAGAGGGACTAGCGGGAGGAATCACAGATACGCAGTATTTT. As protein: CASSQEGLAGGITDTQYF.

The chain employs TRBV6-4 and TRBJ2-1; D remains unclear. The CDR3 sequence is 13 residues long. Germline assignment: CDR1 MRHNA and CDR2 SNTAGT. V was pared by 5 bases and J by 4 bases, with 9 bases between. DNA for the CDR3: TGTGCCAGCAGTTTCGGTCCATACAATGAGCAGTTCTTC. It is translated as CASSFGPYNEQFF.

The V and J genes are TRBV2 and TRBJ2-7; D gene ambiguous. V lost 7 bases, J lost 4 bases, and 11 bases lay in between. The CDR3 runs 12 residues. CDR1 is SNHLY and CDR2 is FYNNEI in the germline V gene. The CDR3 bases are TGTGCCAGCAAGCTAGAATCATACGAGCAGTACTTC. It specifies CASKLESYEQYF.

The chain joins TRBV27 to TRBJ2-4; a weak D match, TRBD2 (5 bases). This CDR3 is 11 amino acids long. CDR1 and CDR2 from the germline V gene are MNHEY and SMNVEV (reference sequence). Trimming took off 4 bases at V and 12 bases at J, with 10 bases between the two ends. CDR3 sequence (DNA): TGTGCCAGCAGTTCGCGAGGGAGTCAGTACTTC. Amino acid sequence: CASSSRGSQYF.